This T cell receptor beta chain was recovered during a study of graft-versus-host responses after intestinal transplantation. Per the germline V gene, CDR1 is LNHDA and CDR2 is SQIVND (reference sequence). Deletions cut 9 bases from V and 2 bases from J, with 17 bases between. The CDR3 runs to 15 residues. Libraries were prepared by immunoSEQ multiplex PCR; TCRdb keeps only in-frame clonotypes and omits some of them. This sample yields about 88,000 clones, of which roughly 93% are seen a single time; 0.15% to 0.2% belongs to the top ten. As for this clone: The antigen is not known.

The V and J genes are TRBV19 and TRBJ1-5, with a weak D call TRBD1 (5 bases). The specimen was unstimulated CD4+ T cells sorted from spleen or lymph node cells, collected before transplant. The sequence was obtained from a human donor who was the organ donor for an intestinal transplant. The CDR3, as DNA: TGTGCCAGCAAGTCCGGCGGGGGGGGCAATCAGCCCCAGCATTTT. Its translation is CASKSGGGGNQPQHF. Complete variable domain (other parts from reference TRBV19 and TRBJ1-5): DGGITQSPKYLFRKEGQNVTLSCEQNLNHDAMYWYRQDPGQGLRLIYYSQIVNDFQKGDIAEGYSVSREKKESFPLTVTSAQKNPTAFYLCASKSGGGGNQPQHFGDGTRLSIL.